A selection of T cell receptor beta chains follows, all from one sample in a study of blood T cell repertoires in COVID-19. Sequencing was performed with immunoSEQ multiplex PCR; in TCRdb, only in-frame clones are kept and a portion is missing. The sample includes about 140,000 clones, about 87% of them seen just once. The sequencing sample was made of peripheral blood. These receptors came from a human donor with COVID-19, enrolled during active disease. The donor label of this sample is uncertain. The CDR3 runs from the conserved cysteine through the conserved F or W. A D gene is named only where the DNA matches it firmly. The size entry is marked missing in some rows and otherwise reads once, few, many or a size class.

13	once	TRBV5-1	TRBJ1-2	.	CASRRGSTESYTF	TGCGCCAGCAGGCGAGGATCTACTGAATCCTACACCTTC
14	.	TRBV19	TRBJ2-2	.	CASSMGPRTGELFF	TGTGCCAGTAGTATGGGGCCGCGCACCGGGGAGCTGTTTTTT
16	many	TRBV4-1	TRBJ2-7	.	CASSQDTGSPTYEQYF	TGCGCCAGCAGCCAAGATACAGGCTCTCCAACCTACGAGCAGTACTTC
14	.	TRBV6-5	TRBJ2-4	TRBD1	CASSIRGGADIQYF	TGTGCCAGCAGCATAAGAGGGGGCGCGGACATTCAGTACTTC
17	.	TRBV27	TRBJ1-2	.	CASSPLGSWAMGYGYTF	TGTGCCAGCAGTCCGCTAGGGAGTTGGGCGATGGGCTATGGCTACACCTTC
15	.	TRBV11-2	TRBJ2-7	TRBD1	CASSSAGQGIYEQYF	TGTGCCAGCAGCTCCGCGGGACAGGGGATTTACGAGCAGTACTTC
15	few	TRBV2	TRBJ2-7	.	CASRAIRDRSRGQYF	TGTGCCAGCAGAGCAATCCGAGACAGGTCCCGGGGGCAGTACTTC
14	.	TRBV7-2	TRBJ1-5	.	CASSLPGERQPQHF	TGTGCCAGCAGCTTACCGGGAGAGAGGCAGCCCCAGCATTTT
14	few	TRBV10-3	TRBJ2-1	.	CAIRYSDIYNEQFF	TGTGCCATCCGATACTCTGACATCTACAATGAGCAGTTCTTC
10	.	TRBV5-1	TRBJ2-1	.	CASRYREQFF	TGCGCCAGCCGATACAGGGAGCAGTTCTTC
15	.	TRBV11-2	TRBJ1-2	TRBD1	CASSPRTGGDYGYTF	TGTGCCAGCAGCCCTCGGACAGGGGGCGACTATGGCTACACCTTC
14	.	TRBV7-9	TRBJ1-1	.	CASSPLSGNTEAFF	TGTGCCAGCAGCCCCCTCTCGGGGAACACTGAAGCTTTCTTT
13	.	TRBV28	TRBJ1-2	.	CASTSGQPYGYTF	TGTGCCAGCACCTCCGGACAGCCCTATGGCTACACCTTC
13	.	TRBV12-3/TRBV12-4	TRBJ1-2	TRBD1	CASSFPPQGGYTF	TGTGCCAGCAGTTTCCCCCCACAGGGGGGCTACACCTTC
16	.	TRBV24-1	TRBJ1-5	TRBD1	CATNRGCLPGDQPQHF	TGTGCCACCAACAGGGGGTGTCTTCCGGGGGATCAGCCCCAGCATTTT
15	.	TRBV7-2	TRBJ2-1	.	CASSLGPGSYNEQFF	TGTGCCAGCAGCTTAGGCCCAGGCTCCTACAATGAGCAGTTCTTC
16	.	TRBV2	TRBJ2-3	TRBD2	CAEPVWTSRATDTQYF	TGTGCGGAACCCGTCTGGACTAGCAGAGCCACAGATACGCAGTATTTT
13	.	TRBV6-1	TRBJ1-6	.	CASSEAPSGPLHF	TGTGCCAGCAGTGAAGCGCCGTCCGGACCCCTCCACTTT
16	.	TRBV30	TRBJ2-1	TRBD2	CAFTRWGGASYNEQFF	TGTGCCTTCACCCGCTGGGGGGGAGCATCTTACAATGAGCAGTTCTTC
14	.	TRBV2	TRBJ2-7	TRBD1	CASREPGQGSEQYF	TGTGCCAGCAGGGAACCGGGACAGGGGAGCGAGCAGTACTTC
14	.	TRBV19	TRBJ1-2	TRBD1	CATDGQGANYGYTF	TGTGCCACCGACGGTCAGGGGGCGAACTATGGCTACACCTTC
16	.	TRBV28	TRBJ2-7	.	CASSRHDTGLRGEQYF	TGTGCCAGCAGTAGACACGACACAGGGCTAAGGGGCGAGCAGTACTTC
16	.	TRBV5-5	TRBJ1-3	.	CASSEQGPSSGNTIYF	TGTGCCAGCAGCGAACAGGGACCTTCCTCTGGAAACACCATATATTTT
12	.	TRBV24-1	TRBJ2-1	.	CATHDYNNEQFF	TGTGCCACGCATGACTATAACAATGAGCAGTTCTTC
16	.	TRBV10-3	TRBJ2-5	TRBD2	CAISESGREPGGTQYF	TGTGCCATCAGTGAGTCGGGGCGGGAGCCCGGCGGGACCCAGTACTTC
18	.	TRBV12-5	TRBJ2-7	TRBD2	CASGPDRGTSGGTYEQYF	TGTGCTAGTGGCCCAGACAGGGGGACTAGCGGGGGGACCTACGAGCAGTACTTC
15	.	TRBV11-2	TRBJ2-1	TRBD1	CASSFRGLGYNEQFF	TGTGCCAGCAGCTTCAGGGGGCTGGGCTACAATGAGCAGTTCTTC
14	once	TRBV2	TRBJ1-6	.	CASSGQGFNSPLHF	TGTGCCAGCAGTGGGCAGGGGTTTAATTCACCCCTCCACTTT
15	.	TRBV9	TRBJ2-5	TRBD2	CASSVSGGHQETQYF	TGTGCCAGCAGCGTAAGCGGGGGCCACCAAGAGACCCAGTACTTC
12	few	TRBV19	TRBJ1-3	.	CASMSSGNTIYF	TGTGCCAGTATGAGCTCTGGAAACACCATATATTTT
15	.	TRBV18	TRBJ1-5	TRBD1	CASSQGQGVGQPQHF	TGTGCCAGCTCACAAGGACAGGGGGTCGGTCAGCCCCAGCATTTT
15	.	TRBV9	TRBJ1-2	TRBD1	CASSVSTGDFHGYTF	TGTGCCAGCAGCGTTTCTACAGGGGACTTCCATGGCTACACCTTC
14	few	TRBV6-6	TRBJ1-1	TRBD1	CASSPGQGLSEAFF	TGTGCCAGCAGCCCCGGACAGGGGCTATCTGAAGCTTTCTTT
15	.	TRBV7-2	TRBJ2-5	.	CASSAVTGGRKTQYF	TGTGCCAGCAGCGCGGTGACAGGCGGGCGGAAGACCCAGTACTTC
15	.	TRBV6-5	TRBJ1-2	TRBD1	CASSPRDSLNYGYTF	TGTGCCAGCAGTCCCCGGGACAGCCTTAACTATGGCTACACCTTC
14	.	TRBV19	TRBJ2-5	TRBD2	CASSLGGGQETQYF	TGTGCCAGTTCTTTGGGGGGGGGACAAGAGACCCAGTACTTC
15	.	TRBV5-1	TRBJ2-2	.	CASSLGGGFTGELFF	TGCGCCAGCAGCTTGGGCGGAGGGTTCACCGGGGAGCTGTTTTTT
18	.	TRBV3-1/TRBV3-2	TRBJ2-3	TRBD2	CASSLIPPGLAGGYTQYF	TGTGCCAGCAGCCTAATACCCCCGGGACTAGCGGGGGGCTATACGCAGTATTTT
15	once	TRBV6-5	TRBJ2-7	TRBD2	CASSSQAGEGYEQYF	TGTGCCAGCAGTTCCCAAGCGGGGGAGGGTTACGAGCAGTACTTC
18	.	TRBV9	TRBJ2-5	TRBD2	CASSPPSGLAGEQETQYF	TGTGCCAGCAGCCCTCCCTCTGGGCTAGCGGGGGAGCAAGAGACCCAGTACTTC
15	.	TRBV19	TRBJ2-2	TRBD2	CASSGLAVNTGELFF	TGTGCCAGTAGCGGACTAGCGGTGAACACCGGGGAGCTGTTTTTT
19	.	TRBV4-1	TRBJ2-1	TRBD2	CASSQEGKVASGAFNEQFF	TGCGCCAGCAGCCAAGAAGGGAAGGTGGCTAGCGGAGCTTTCAATGAGCAGTTCTTC
15	.	TRBV27	TRBJ2-7	TRBD1	CASSYGTGGGYEQYF	TGTGCCAGCAGTTACGGGACAGGGGGCGGTTACGAGCAGTACTTC
15	.	TRBV7-2	TRBJ2-3	.	CASSLSGTSTDTQYF	TGTGCCAGCAGCTTATCAGGGACTAGCACAGATACGCAGTATTTT
14	.	TRBV7-9	TRBJ2-4	TRBD2	CASSPRDYKNIQYF	TGTGCCAGCAGCCCGCGGGACTACAAAAACATTCAGTACTTC